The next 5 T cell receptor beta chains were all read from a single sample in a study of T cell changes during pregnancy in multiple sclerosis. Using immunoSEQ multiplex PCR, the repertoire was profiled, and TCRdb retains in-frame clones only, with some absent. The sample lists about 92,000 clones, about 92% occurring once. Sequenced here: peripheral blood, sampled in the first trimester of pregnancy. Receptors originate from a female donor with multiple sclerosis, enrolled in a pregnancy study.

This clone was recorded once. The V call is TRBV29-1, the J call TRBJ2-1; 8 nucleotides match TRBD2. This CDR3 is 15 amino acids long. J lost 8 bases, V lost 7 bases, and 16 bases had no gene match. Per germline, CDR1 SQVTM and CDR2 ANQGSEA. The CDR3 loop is CSAPPGLGAGYEQFF. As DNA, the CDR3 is TGCAGCGCTCCTCCGGGACTAGGGGCTGGCTATGAGCAGTTCTTC.

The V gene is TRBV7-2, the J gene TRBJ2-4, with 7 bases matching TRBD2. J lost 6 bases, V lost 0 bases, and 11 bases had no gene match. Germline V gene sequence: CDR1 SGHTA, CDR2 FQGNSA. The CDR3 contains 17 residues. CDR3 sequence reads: CASSLARSGVAGNIQYF. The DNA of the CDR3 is TGTGCCAGCAGCTTAGCGCGGAGCGGGGTAGCGGGAAACATTCAGTACTTC.

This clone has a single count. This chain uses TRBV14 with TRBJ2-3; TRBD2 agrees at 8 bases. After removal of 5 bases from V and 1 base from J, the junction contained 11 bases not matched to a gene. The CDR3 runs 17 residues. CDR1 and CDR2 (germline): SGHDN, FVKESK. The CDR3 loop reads CASSFGRALTGTDTQYF. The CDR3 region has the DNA TGTGCCAGCAGCTTCGGGAGGGCCCTCACCGGCACAGATACGCAGTATTTT.

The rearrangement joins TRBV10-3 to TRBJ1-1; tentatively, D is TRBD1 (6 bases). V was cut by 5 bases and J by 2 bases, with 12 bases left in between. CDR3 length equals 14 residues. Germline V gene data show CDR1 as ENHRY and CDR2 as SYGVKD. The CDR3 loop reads CAISPSDSNTEAFF. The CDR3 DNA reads TGTGCCATCAGTCCTTCGGACAGCAACACTGAAGCTTTCTTT.

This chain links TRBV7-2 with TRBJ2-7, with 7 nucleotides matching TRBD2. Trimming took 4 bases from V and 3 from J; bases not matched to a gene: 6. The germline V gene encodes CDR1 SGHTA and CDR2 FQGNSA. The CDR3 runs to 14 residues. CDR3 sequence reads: CASSSQAGFYEQYF. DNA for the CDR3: TGTGCCAGCAGCTCCCAAGCGGGGTTCTACGAGCAGTACTTC.